This T cell receptor (beta chain) appears in the sequencing data of a study of blood T cell repertoires in COVID-19. Study details: The United States, Italy and Spain were the sources of the acute and convalescent COVID-19 samples. From T cells, B-cell-depleted T cells, or PBMCs came the material, which was cDNA or gDNA.

In the authors' methods: Quantification of nucleated cells was approximated via reference gene primer amplification. TCRdb keeps only in-frame clones here, not all; method: immunoSEQ multiplex PCR. V, J and clone size derive from that table, while D and trimming were established from the DNA sequence. The sample holds 200,000 to 300,000 clones; 84% are singletons and the top ten take about 9.1%. The sequence was collected from a human donor in a cohort sampled during active COVID-19. Sequencing used peripheral blood.

The CDR3 region has the DNA TGCGCCAGCAGCCCCGGACTAGCTAGGGATACGCAGTATTTT. This gives the protein CASSPGLARDTQYF. The chain carries TRBV4-3 and TRBJ2-3, with 8 bases identical to TRBD2. The CDR3 is made up of 14 amino acids. Trimming removed 4 bases from V and 6 bases from J; junction bases left unmatched: 6. The germline CDR1 and CDR2 sequences are LGHNA and YSLEER.